This T cell receptor beta chain was profiled in a study of blood T cells in healthy people across ages. Through a sample-barcoded 5' primer and a J-beta primer mix, a second PCR was run for roughly 6 to 12 cycles. TCRdb processed the 5' RACE reads anew with MiXCR; each CDR3 protein has one entry. The sample consists of approximately 1,100,000 distinct CDR3 sequences, less than 50% of them appearing once. Sequences were obtained from blood. This TCR was recovered from a woman aged 60-75 years in good health.

CDR3 in DNA: TGCAGTGCAACCCGTGGAGGTCCTGGGGCCAACGTCCTGACTTTC. It is translated as CSATRGGPGANVLTF. The J gene is TRBJ2-6, the V gene TRBV20-1, with D tentatively TRBD2 (5 bases). There are 15 residues in the CDR3. Germline V gene lookup returns CDR1 DFQATT and CDR2 SNEGSKA (reference sequence). V lost 6 bases and J 2 bases, leaving 14 bases between the germline ends.